A selection of T cell receptor beta chains follows, all from one sample in a study of blood T cell repertoires in COVID-19. Produced via immunoSEQ multiplex PCR; TCRdb's table is partial and in-frame only. The sample contains approximately 200,000 clones, about 83% of which appear only once. Input material: peripheral blood. These receptors all come from a person in their 70s with COVID-19, enrolled during active disease. CDR3s include the opening cysteine and the closing phenylalanine or tryptophan. The D gene is left open where the match is weak. The size field is filled for only some rows; it gives once, few, many or a size class.

J: TRBJ2-7; D: -; V: TRBV2; size: -; DNA: TGTGCCAGCAGACCCCTTGCGGGGGCGGGCGAGCAGTACTTC; CDR3: CASRPLAGAGEQYF
J: TRBJ1-1; D: -; V: TRBV7-3; size: -; DNA: TGTGCCAGCAGCCAAACTTGGGGGCAGGAGACTGAAGCTTTCTTT; CDR3: CASSQTWGQETEAFF
J: TRBJ1-1; D: -; V: TRBV6-2/TRBV6-3; size: -; DNA: TGTGCCAGCAGGCCTCCTGGGGGGGATACTGAAGCTTTCTTT; CDR3: CASRPPGGDTEAFF
J: TRBJ2-2; D: -; V: TRBV11-3; size: -; DNA: TGTGCCAGCAGCCACTCGTCCGGGGTGGCCGGGGAGCTGTTTTTT; CDR3: CASSHSSGVAGELFF
J: TRBJ1-5; D: -; V: TRBV7-9; size: -; DNA: TGTGCCAGCAGCCTCGACAGCTACCAGCCCCAGCATTTT; CDR3: CASSLDSYQPQHF
J: TRBJ1-5; D: -; V: TRBV7-2; size: once; DNA: TGTGCCAGCAGCTCAAGAGGGCCGTTCTATCAGCCCCAGCATTTT; CDR3: CASSSRGPFYQPQHF
J: TRBJ2-5; D: -; V: TRBV18; size: -; DNA: TGTGCCAGCTCATCCCGGGGGGAGACCCAGTACTTC; CDR3: CASSSRGETQYF
J: TRBJ1-3; D: -; V: TRBV28; size: -; DNA: TGTGCCAGCAGTCCCCCAACAGGGTGGGAAGGAAACACCATATATTTT; CDR3: CASSPPTGWEGNTIYF
J: TRBJ2-3; D: TRBD2; V: TRBV7-9; size: -; DNA: TGTGCCAGCAGTTACCGGACTAGTGGGACCTGGGATACGCAGTATTTT; CDR3: CASSYRTSGTWDTQYF
J: TRBJ2-1; D: TRBD1; V: TRBV7-3; size: -; DNA: TGTGCCAGCAGCGCTAACCCCTGGACAGGGTGGGGCAATGAGCAGTTCTTC; CDR3: CASSANPWTGWGNEQFF
J: TRBJ2-5; D: TRBD1; V: TRBV3-1/TRBV3-2; size: -; DNA: TGTGCCAGCAGCCAAGAAAGGGGGACAGTGGAAGGGACCCAGTACTTC; CDR3: CASSQERGTVEGTQYF
J: TRBJ1-1; D: -; V: TRBV28; size: -; DNA: TGTGCCAGCAGTTTAGCGAGCATGAACACTGAAGCTTTCTTT; CDR3: CASSLASMNTEAFF
J: TRBJ2-7; D: TRBD2; V: TRBV13; size: -; DNA: TGTGCCAGCAGCAAATATAGCGGGGGCGACTCCTACGAGCAGTACTTC; CDR3: CASSKYSGGDSYEQYF
J: TRBJ2-3; D: -; V: TRBV6-2/TRBV6-3; size: few; DNA: TGTGCCAGCAGTTACCAAACAGGCAGGCTAAGCACAGATACGCAGTATTTT; CDR3: CASSYQTGRLSTDTQYF
J: TRBJ1-1; D: TRBD1; V: TRBV28; size: -; DNA: TGTGCCAGCAGGTGGACAGGGCGGAACACTGAAGCTTTCTTT; CDR3: CASRWTGRNTEAFF
J: TRBJ2-7; D: -; V: TRBV6-5; size: -; DNA: TGTGCCAGCAGTTACGCGACAGGGACTGGCTACGAGCAGTACTTC; CDR3: CASSYATGTGYEQYF
J: TRBJ2-5; D: TRBD2; V: TRBV20-1; size: few; DNA: TGCGCCGAAAGCGGGGTTGAGACCCAGTACTTC; CDR3: CAESGVETQYF
J: TRBJ1-2; D: TRBD1; V: TRBV10-3; size: -; DNA: TGTGCCATCACCCCGGACAGGACTTATGGCTACACCTTC; CDR3: CAITPDRTYGYTF
J: TRBJ1-6; D: -; V: TRBV27; size: -; DNA: TGTGCCAGCAGTTACAGGCCGCGGAATTCACCCCTCCACTTT; CDR3: CASSYRPRNSPLHF
J: TRBJ1-2; D: -; V: TRBV7-2; size: -; DNA: TGTGCCAGCAGCTTAGGCGGGGGGCAAGGCTACACCTTC; CDR3: CASSLGGGQGYTF
J: TRBJ1-6; D: TRBD1; V: TRBV6-5; size: -; DNA: TGTGCCAGCAGTCTTACAGGGGTTAATTCACCCCTCCACTTT; CDR3: CASSLTGVNSPLHF
J: TRBJ2-3; D: -; V: TRBV27; size: -; DNA: TGTGCCAGCAGTTTATTGGGTCCATTCGGGACAGATACGCAGTATTTT; CDR3: CASSLLGPFGTDTQYF
J: TRBJ1-4; D: TRBD1; V: TRBV7-9; size: -; DNA: TGTGCCAGCAGCCGGACTCAAGGGGGCGCCGGAAAACTGTTTTTT; CDR3: CASSRTQGGAGKLFF
J: TRBJ2-7; D: -; V: TRBV7-2; size: -; DNA: TGTGCCAGCAGCTTAGTATTAAGTGGGGGCCGCGAGCAGTACTTC; CDR3: CASSLVLSGGREQYF